This TCR beta chain was recovered during a study of shared clonotypes between healthy human individuals. Study-wide results and caveats: Naive CD4 clonotype sharing across a handful of donors was approximately 5%.

Per germline, CDR1 SNHLY and CDR2 FYNNEI. This CDR3 is built from 16 residues. The ends lost 6 bases at V and 7 bases at J; junction bases unmatched: 15. The assay used deep level. Original processing methods: Junction-only sequences produced by ImmunoSEQ had no quality scores, so filtering differed. Assay: immunoSEQ multiplex PCR; the TCRdb copy retains only in-frame clones and omits some. That table gives V, J and clone size, and the DNA gave D and trimming. The sample has 200,000 to 250,000 clones, 65% seen once. As to this clone: The antigen is undetermined.

The V gene is TRBV2, the J gene TRBJ2-7; the match to TRBD2 covers 10 bases. The sequence was obtained from a man aged 25 to 40 in good health. Sequencing was carried out using memory CD4+ T cells sorted from blood. The subset: CD45RA-negative fraction. DNA of the CDR3: TGTGCCAGCAGCCTGAAGCCCAGCGGGAGGGCGGGTGAGCAGTACTTC. Residues: CASSLKPSGRAGEQYF.